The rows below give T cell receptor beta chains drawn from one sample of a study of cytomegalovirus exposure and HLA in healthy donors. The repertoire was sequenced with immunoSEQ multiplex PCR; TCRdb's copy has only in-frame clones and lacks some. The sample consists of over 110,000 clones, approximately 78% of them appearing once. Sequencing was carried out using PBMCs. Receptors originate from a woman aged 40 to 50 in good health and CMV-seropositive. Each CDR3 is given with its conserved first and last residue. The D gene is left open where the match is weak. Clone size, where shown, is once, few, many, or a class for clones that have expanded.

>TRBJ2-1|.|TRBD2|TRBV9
CASSGDDAGTSWHNEQFF
TGTGCCAGCAGCGGAGACGATGCCGGGACTAGCTGGCACAATGAGCAGTTCTTC
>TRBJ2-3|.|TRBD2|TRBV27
CASSLSSFPTSGRTTDTQYF
TGTGCCAGCAGTTTATCCTCATTCCCGACTAGCGGGAGAACCACAGATACGCAGTATTTT
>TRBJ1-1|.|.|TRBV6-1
CASSEGQGWAQAFF
TGTGCCAGCAGTGAGGGGCAGGGTTGGGCACAAGCTTTCTTT
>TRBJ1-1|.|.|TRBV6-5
CASSYAGPLNTEAFF
TGTGCCAGCAGTTACGCGGGACCGTTGAACACTGAAGCTTTCTTT
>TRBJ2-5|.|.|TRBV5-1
CASSLVLGGIETQYF
TGCGCCAGCAGCTTGGTGCTAGGGGGAATAGAGACCCAGTACTTC
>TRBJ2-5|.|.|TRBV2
CASSGQKETQYF
TGTGCCAGCAGTGGACAGAAAGAGACCCAGTACTTC
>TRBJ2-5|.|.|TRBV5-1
CASSPRGQPQETQYF
TGCGCCAGCAGTCCTCGTGGGCAGCCCCAGGAGACCCAGTACTTC
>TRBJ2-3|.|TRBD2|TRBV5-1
CASSPSGASTDTQYF
TGCGCCAGCAGCCCTAGCGGAGCTAGCACAGATACGCAGTATTTT
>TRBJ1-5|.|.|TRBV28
CASGTRGNQPQHF
TGTGCCAGCGGGACACGAGGCAATCAGCCCCAGCATTTT
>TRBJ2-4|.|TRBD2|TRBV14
CASSQPLAGAGKNIQYF
TGTGCCAGCAGCCAACCTCTAGCGGGAGCGGGCAAAAACATTCAGTACTTC
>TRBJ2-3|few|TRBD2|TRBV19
CASSIIAGARDTQYF
TGTGCCAGTAGTATAATAGCGGGGGCCCGGGATACGCAGTATTTT
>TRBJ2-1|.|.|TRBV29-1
CSVESYAGSSSYNEQFF
TGCAGCGTTGAATCCTACGCGGGAAGCAGCTCCTACAATGAGCAGTTCTTC
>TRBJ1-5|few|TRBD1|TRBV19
CASSRQGAYFNQPQHF
TGTGCCAGTAGTCGACAGGGGGCCTACTTCAATCAGCCCCAGCATTTT
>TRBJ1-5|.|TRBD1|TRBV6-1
CASSFGQGGQPQHF
TGTGCCAGCAGTTTCGGACAGGGCGGACAGCCCCAGCATTTT
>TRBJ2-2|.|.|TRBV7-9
CASSLGTGNTGELFF
TGTGCCAGCAGCTTAGGTACAGGGAACACCGGGGAGCTGTTTTTT
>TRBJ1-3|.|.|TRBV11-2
CASSLDRVGNTIYF
TGTGCCAGCAGCTTAGATCGGGTTGGAAACACCATATATTTT
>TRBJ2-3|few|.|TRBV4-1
CASSQVGTHTDTQYF
TGCGCCAGCAGCCAAGTTGGGACTCACACAGATACGCAGTATTTT